The clone carrying this T cell receptor beta chain was seen a single time. The antigen is not known. The CDR3 spans 15 residues. V was pared by 0 bases and J by 7 bases, with 16 bases between. Germline CDR1 SGHTA, CDR2 FQGNSA. The sample comes from a study of OX40 agonist ivuxolimab in advanced cancers. Study at large: Patients were treated with ivuxolimab, an agonistic anti-OX40 (CD134) antibody. Dosing consisted of intravenous ivuxolimab at 0.01 to 10 mg/kg every 2 weeks.

Findings and limits, study-wide: By week 6 at 0.1 to 3.0 mg/kg, blood CD4+ and CD8+ T cells had expanded clonally. Those patients achieving a partial response at 0.1-3.0 mg/kg showed among the lowest clonal expansion.

TCRdb's copy holds only in-frame clones and misses some; the assay was immunoSEQ multiplex PCR. This table has some 72,000 clones, about 90% appearing once. Material: CD4+ or CD8+ T cells sorted from blood, obtained in a trial of the OX40 agonist ivuxolimab. This TCR was recovered from an adult with an advanced solid tumor such as melanoma, head and neck, liver or kidney cancer. V usage is TRBV7-2 and J usage is TRBJ2-7; D might be TRBD1 or TRBD2, each matching 6 bases. This CDR3 is CASSLALEGVREQYF. CDR3 sequence (DNA): TGTGCCAGCAGCTTAGCGTTGGAGGGGGTTCGAGAGCAGTACTTC.